The rows below give T cell receptor beta chains drawn from one sample of a study of neurological immune-mediated disorders. TCRdb processed the 5' RACE reads anew with MiXCR; each CDR3 protein has one entry. This sample has roughly 57,000 distinct CDR3 sequences, with under 30% found just once. The sample consisted of PBMCs. These receptors were taken from a man in his sixties with HTLV-1-associated myelopathy (HAM/TSP). Each CDR3 is given with its conserved first and last residue. D genes are given only for firm matches. Clone size is stated in some rows and not others, as once, few, many or a class when expanded.

d_gene | j_gene | abundance | v_gene | CDR3nt | CDR3aa
TRBD1 | TRBJ2-2 | many | TRBV5-1 | TGCGCCAGCAGCCTGACAGGGGCGGGCACCGGGGAGCTGTTTTTT | CASSLTGAGTGELFF
TRBD2 | TRBJ2-5 | many | TRBV9 | TGTGCCAGCAGCGTGGGGCTAGCGGGAGTGGAAGGAGAGACCCAGTACTTC | CASSVGLAGVEGETQYF
TRBD2 | TRBJ2-5 | once | TRBV12-3/TRBV12-4 | TGTGCCAGTGGGACTAGCGGGGGCCAAATGTACCAAGAGACCCAGTACTTC | CASGTSGGQMYQETQYF
- | TRBJ2-1 | many | TRBV9 | TGTGCCAGCAGCGTAGAACGCGGAGTCTCCTACAATGAGCAGTTCTTC | CASSVERGVSYNEQFF
TRBD2 | TRBJ2-7 | - | TRBV3-1 | TGTGCCAGCAGCTTCACTAGCGGAGAAGGGTCCTACGAGCAGTACTTC | CASSFTSGEGSYEQYF
- | TRBJ2-1 | many | TRBV19 | TGTGCCAGTAGTGCCTGGGGGGCTCCACACGATGAGCAGTTCTTC | CASSAWGAPHDEQFF
- | TRBJ2-5 | many | TRBV3-1 | TGTGCCAGCAGCCCCGGTCGCCGGGAGACCCAGTACTTC | CASSPGRRETQYF
- | TRBJ2-5 | many | TRBV5-1 | TGCGCCAGCAGCCCGGACTACCGACAAGAGACCCAGTACTTC | CASSPDYRQETQYF
TRBD1 | TRBJ2-5 | many | TRBV29-1 | TGCAGCGAAGCGACAGGGGGTCAAGAGACCCAGTACTTC | CSEATGGQETQYF
- | TRBJ1-5 | - | TRBV7-2 | TGTGCCAGCAGCACAGGCCGGGCAGGGCACTATAGCAATCAGCCCCAGCATTTT | CASSTGRAGHYSNQPQHF
TRBD2 | TRBJ2-1 | few | TRBV4-1 | TGCGCCAGCAGCCCCCGGACTAGCGAAGGAGTTGAGCAGTTCTTC | CASSPRTSEGVEQFF
- | TRBJ2-7 | - | TRBV20-1 | TGCAGTGCTAGTCCACGTATCTCCTACGAGCAGTACTTC | CSASPRISYEQYF
TRBD1 | TRBJ1-2 | many | TRBV27 | TGTGCCAGCAGTTTAATGGCAGGGGGAATCCATGGCTACACCTTC | CASSLMAGGIHGYTF
- | TRBJ1-5 | many | TRBV20-1 | TGCAGTGCTCTGGGTGGCAATCAGCCCCAGCATTTT | CSALGGNQPQHF
- | TRBJ2-3 | many | TRBV7-2 | TGTGCCAGCAGTTTAACCTTTCGGACAGATACGCAGTATTTT | CASSLTFRTDTQYF
TRBD2 | TRBJ2-3 | many | TRBV20-1 | TGCAGTGCTAGGCGGGGGTCTAGCACAGATACGCAGTATTTT | CSARRGSSTDTQYF
TRBD1 | TRBJ2-7 | many | TRBV28 | TGTGCCAGCAGCACCGAACAGGGGCCGACCTACGAGCAGTACTTC | CASSTEQGPTYEQYF
- | TRBJ1-1 | many | TRBV28 | TGTGCCAGCAGTTGGGCAGGGAACACTGAAGCTTTCTTT | CASSWAGNTEAFF
TRBD2 | TRBJ2-5 | many | TRBV28 | TGTGCCAGCAGTTTGCAGACTAGCGGGAGGCACCAAGAGACCCAGTACTTC | CASSLQTSGRHQETQYF
- | TRBJ1-1 | many | TRBV2 | TGTGCCAGCAGTGAAGGCAGGGCCGACACTGAAGCTTTCTTT | CASSEGRADTEAFF
- | TRBJ2-2 | many | TRBV4-1 | TGCGCCAGCAGACCTGACAGGACGAACACCGGGGAGCTGTTTTTT | CASRPDRTNTGELFF
- | TRBJ2-7 | many | TRBV15 | TGTGCCACCAGCAGAGAAGGGAATTCCTACGAGCAGTACTTC | CATSREGNSYEQYF
- | TRBJ2-2 | - | TRBV15 | TGTGCCACCAGCATAGTTAACACCGGGGAGCTGTTTTTT | CATSIVNTGELFF
- | TRBJ2-3 | many | TRBV29-1 | TGCAGCGTCGATTCCATAGATACGCAGTATTTT | CSVDSIDTQYF
- | TRBJ2-3 | - | TRBV12-3/TRBV12-4 | TGTGCCAGCAGTTTCCGGGGTGCAGATACGCAGTATTTT | CASSFRGADTQYF
- | TRBJ1-2 | many | TRBV7-9 | TGTGCCAGCAGCTTAGGCCGGGACCATTATCGCTACACCTTC | CASSLGRDHYRYTF
- | TRBJ1-2 | - | TRBV6-5 | TGTGCCAGCAGTTACTCAGGACAGAAGACGGTCGGCTACACCTTC | CASSYSGQKTVGYTF
TRBD2 | TRBJ2-7 | - | TRBV9 | TGTGCCAGCAGCCCGACTAGCGGGAGGGTTGAAGAGCAGTACTTC | CASSPTSGRVEEQYF
TRBD1 | TRBJ2-1 | many | TRBV6-5 | TGTGCCAGCAGTTACGGCTGGGGGGACAGGGAAAGAGTCTTC | CASSYGWGDRERVF